Listed below are T cell receptor beta chains from one sample, sequenced in a study of blood T cells in healthy people across ages. TCRdb redid the calling of the 5' RACE reads with MiXCR, one entry per CDR3 protein. There are about 1.8 million distinct CDR3 sequences in the sample; around half occur only once, and approximately 2.1% lies in the top ten. Sequenced: blood. The receptors stem from a woman aged 40 to 55 in good health. The CDR3 runs from the conserved cysteine through the conserved F or W. D genes are given only for firm matches. Clone size is shown for a subset of rows, as once, few, many or a class of expanded clone.

v_gene	abundance	j_gene	d_gene	CDR3nt	CDR3aa
TRBV20-1	-	TRBJ2-7	-	TGCAGTGCTAGCGACACCTACGGACATGAGCAGTACTTC	CSASDTYGHEQYF
TRBV4-2	-	TRBJ2-1	TRBD2	TGTGCCAGCAGCCAAGTCGAGCGGGGCGGGGGGATTAACAATGAGCAGTTCTTC	CASSQVERGGGINNEQFF
TRBV6-1	few	TRBJ2-7	TRBD1	TGTGCCAGCAGTAGAACCCAGGGGGCGCGAGCCTACGAGCAGTACTTC	CASSRTQGARAYEQYF
TRBV28	-	TRBJ2-3	-	TGTGCCAGCAGAGGTACGGACGAGAGGGCAGATACGCAGTATTTT	CASRGTDERADTQYF
TRBV5-6	many	TRBJ2-6	-	TGTGCCAGCAGAAGGACAGCAGGGGCCAACGTCCTGACTTTC	CASRRTAGANVLTF
TRBV6-2/TRBV6-3	few	TRBJ2-7	-	TGTGCCAGCAGTTACCCTCCGGGACATCCCTACGAGCAGTACTTC	CASSYPPGHPYEQYF
TRBV28	few	TRBJ2-5	TRBD2	TGTGCCAGCAGTATCGGGACTAGCGGATTCCAAGAGACCCAGTACTTC	CASSIGTSGFQETQYF
TRBV29-1	-	TRBJ1-2	-	TGCAGCGTTGACCAGGGCTATGGCTACACCTTC	CSVDQGYGYTF
TRBV9	-	TRBJ2-5	TRBD1	TGTGCCAGCAGTCCTGGGACAGGGAGTGGTAGGGAGACCCAGTACTTC	CASSPGTGSGRETQYF
TRBV28	-	TRBJ2-2	-	TGTGCCAGCAGTAACAATAACGGGGAGCTGTTTTTT	CASSNNNGELFF
TRBV25-1	-	TRBJ2-3	TRBD2	TGTGCCAGCAGTGTCATTAGCGGGGGAGGAGATACGCAGTATTTT	CASSVISGGGDTQYF
TRBV15	few	TRBJ2-7	-	TGTGCCACCAGGCGGACAGCGGGCAACGAGCAGTACTTC	CATRRTAGNEQYF
TRBV7-3	few	TRBJ2-1	-	TGTGCCAGCAGCTCTTCCGGGGGACCCGGACTTAATGAGCAGTTCTTC	CASSSSGGPGLNEQFF
TRBV6-2/TRBV6-3	-	TRBJ2-1	TRBD1	TGTGCCAGCATCTCCACCGGGACAGGCCAGAGAAGGCAGTTCTTC	CASISTGTGQRRQFF
TRBV7-9	-	TRBJ1-6	TRBD1	TGTGCCAGCAGCTTTGGGACAGGGAGTGATTCACCCCTCCACTTT	CASSFGTGSDSPLHF
TRBV20-1	few	TRBJ1-1	TRBD1	TGCAGTGTTCGGACAGGGGGAGGCACTGAAGCTTTCTTT	CSVRTGGGTEAFF
TRBV7-3	few	TRBJ2-1	-	TGTGCCAGCAGCGCTTCAGGGGAATACAATGAGCAGTTCTTC	CASSASGEYNEQFF
TRBV20-1	few	TRBJ2-1	TRBD2	TGCAGTGCTAGCCCAGGGCGGGGGGGATCCAATGAGCAGTTCTTC	CSASPGRGGSNEQFF
TRBV4-2	-	TRBJ2-7	-	TGTGCCAGCAGCCAAGTCCGAGGAGCCGAGCAGTACTTC	CASSQVRGAEQYF
TRBV20-1	few	TRBJ2-4	TRBD2	TGCAGTGCTAGATCTAGCGGGGGCCGAAAAGGGATTGACATTCAGTACTTC	CSARSSGGRKGIDIQYF
TRBV4-3	few	TRBJ2-7	TRBD2	TGCGCCAGCAGCCAAGATGGAACTAGCGGGGACTCCTACGAGCAGTACTTC	CASSQDGTSGDSYEQYF
TRBV6-5	-	TRBJ2-3	-	TGTGCCAGCAGTTACTTTATTACAGATACGCAGTATTTT	CASSYFITDTQYF
TRBV6-5	many	TRBJ1-6	TRBD1	TGTGCCAGCAGTCCCGGGACAGGGGGTAATTCACCCCTCCACTTT	CASSPGTGGNSPLHF
TRBV29-1	-	TRBJ1-1	-	TGCAGCGACGACAGCCAGAACACTGAAGCTTTCTTT	CSDDSQNTEAFF
TRBV6-1	few	TRBJ2-1	TRBD1	TGTGCCAGCAGTGACCTACAGGGGGTAAGCTCCTACAATGAGCAGTTCTTC	CASSDLQGVSSYNEQFF
TRBV6-2/TRBV6-3	-	TRBJ2-7	TRBD1	TGTGCCAGCAGTAACAGGGGGCGGCAGTACTTC	CASSNRGRQYF
TRBV6-2/TRBV6-3	-	TRBJ2-5	-	TGTGCCAGCCGACGGCTAGCTGAGCAGTACTTC	CASRRLAEQYF
TRBV3-1	-	TRBJ2-1	-	TGTGCCAGCAGCCAGAATGAGGGGGGATACAATGAGCAGTTCTTC	CASSQNEGGYNEQFF
TRBV20-1	-	TRBJ2-6	TRBD1	TGCAGTGCTACTGGACAGGGGGCGCGCGGGGCCAACGTCCTGACTTTC	CSATGQGARGANVLTF
TRBV5-6	-	TRBJ1-2	TRBD1	TGTGCCAGCAGCTTGAGAAGGACAGGGGCCGACAACTATGGCTACACCTTC	CASSLRRTGADNYGYTF
TRBV28	once	TRBJ2-3	TRBD2	TGTGCCAGCAGTTTGACGCCGGGGTTCGGGCTTACTAGCGCCACTAGCACAGATACGCAGTATTTT	CASSLTPGFGLTSATSTDTQYF
TRBV6-1	few	TRBJ2-5	-	TGTGCCAGCGCCCAGGGTCACCCCGCGGAGACCCAGTACTTC	CASAQGHPAETQYF
TRBV6-6	few	TRBJ2-5	TRBD2	TGTGCCAGCAGATCCGGGACTAGCGTAGAGACCCAGTACTTC	CASRSGTSVETQYF
TRBV5-1	-	TRBJ2-6	-	TGCGCCAGCAGCTTAGATGACGGGGCCAACGTCCTGACTTTC	CASSLDDGANVLTF
TRBV7-9	once	TRBJ2-1	-	TGTGCCAGCAGCTTGCGAGGGCAACTAAACAATGAGCAGTTCTTC	CASSLRGQLNNEQFF